Given below is one T cell receptor (beta chain) in context. It was during active infection that Seattle patients were enrolled and then longitudinally followed. This CDR3 has 16 residues. Germline CDR1 reads GTSNPN; CDR2 reads SVGIG (reference sequence). Trimming took 2 bases from V and 1 from J, leaving 15 bases between them. This table comes from immunoSEQ multiplex PCR, and its TCRdb copy is limited to in-frame clones, with some not included. The profile shows about 210,000 clones, approximately 81% of them singletons. These data come from a study of blood T cell repertoires in COVID-19. What was sequenced was peripheral blood. The rearrangement uses TRBV30 and TRBJ1-3, with a weak D call TRBD1 (6 bases). This TCR came from a woman aged 80 or over with COVID-19, enrolled during active disease. CDR3 amino acids: CAWSLSGGWSGNTIYF. In DNA form, the CDR3 reads TGTGCCTGGAGTCTTTCGGGGGGCTGGTCTGGAAACACCATATATTTT.